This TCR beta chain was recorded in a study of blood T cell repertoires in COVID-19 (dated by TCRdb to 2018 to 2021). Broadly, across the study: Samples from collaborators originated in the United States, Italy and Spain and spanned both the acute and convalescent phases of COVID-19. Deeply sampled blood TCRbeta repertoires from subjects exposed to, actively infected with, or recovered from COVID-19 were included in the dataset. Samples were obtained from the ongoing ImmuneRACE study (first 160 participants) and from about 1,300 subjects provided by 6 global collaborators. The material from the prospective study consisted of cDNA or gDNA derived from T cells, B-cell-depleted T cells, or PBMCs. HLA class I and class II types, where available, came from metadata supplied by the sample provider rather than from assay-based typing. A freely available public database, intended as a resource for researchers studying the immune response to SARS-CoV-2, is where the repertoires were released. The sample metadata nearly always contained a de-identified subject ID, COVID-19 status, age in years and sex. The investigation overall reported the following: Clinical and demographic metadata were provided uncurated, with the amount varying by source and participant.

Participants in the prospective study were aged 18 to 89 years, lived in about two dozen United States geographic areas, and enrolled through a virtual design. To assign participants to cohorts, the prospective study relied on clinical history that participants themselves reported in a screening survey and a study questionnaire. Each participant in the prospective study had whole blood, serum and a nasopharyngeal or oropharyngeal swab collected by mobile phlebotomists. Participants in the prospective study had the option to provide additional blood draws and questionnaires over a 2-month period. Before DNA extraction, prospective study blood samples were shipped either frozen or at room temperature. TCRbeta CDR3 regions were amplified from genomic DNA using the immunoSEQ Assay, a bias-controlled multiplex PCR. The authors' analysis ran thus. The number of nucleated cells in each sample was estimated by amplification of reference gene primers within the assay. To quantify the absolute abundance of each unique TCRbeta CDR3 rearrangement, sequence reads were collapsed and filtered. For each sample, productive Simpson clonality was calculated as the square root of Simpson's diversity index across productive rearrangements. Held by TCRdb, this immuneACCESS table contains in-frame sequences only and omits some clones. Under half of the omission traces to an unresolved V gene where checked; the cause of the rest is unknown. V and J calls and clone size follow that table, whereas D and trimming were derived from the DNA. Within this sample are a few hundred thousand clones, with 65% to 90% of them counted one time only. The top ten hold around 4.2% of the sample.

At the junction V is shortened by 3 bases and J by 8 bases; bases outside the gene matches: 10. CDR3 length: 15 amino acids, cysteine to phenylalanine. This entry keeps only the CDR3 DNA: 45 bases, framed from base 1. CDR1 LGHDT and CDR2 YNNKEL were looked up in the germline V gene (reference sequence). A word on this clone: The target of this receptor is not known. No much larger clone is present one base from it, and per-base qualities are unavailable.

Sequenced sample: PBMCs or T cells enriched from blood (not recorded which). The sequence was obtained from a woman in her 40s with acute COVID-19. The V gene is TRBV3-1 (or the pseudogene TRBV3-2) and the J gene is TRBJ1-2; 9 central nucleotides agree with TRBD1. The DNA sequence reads TGTGCCAGCAGCCATACCGGGACAGGGTTTTACGGCTACACCTTC. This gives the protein CASSHTGTGFYGYTF.